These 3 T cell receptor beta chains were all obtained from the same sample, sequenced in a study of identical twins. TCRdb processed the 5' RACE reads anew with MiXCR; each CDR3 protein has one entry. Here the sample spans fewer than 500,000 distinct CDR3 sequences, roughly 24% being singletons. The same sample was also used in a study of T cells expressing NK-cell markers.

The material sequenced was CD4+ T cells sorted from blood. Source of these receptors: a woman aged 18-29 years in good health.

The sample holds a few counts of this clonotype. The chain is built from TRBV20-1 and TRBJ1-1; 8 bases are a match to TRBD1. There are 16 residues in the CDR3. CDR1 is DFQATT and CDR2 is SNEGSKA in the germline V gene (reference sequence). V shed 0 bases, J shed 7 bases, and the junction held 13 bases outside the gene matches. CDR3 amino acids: CSARDPGKGQALEAFF. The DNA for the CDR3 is TGCAGTGCTAGAGATCCGGGAAAGGGACAGGCCCTTGAAGCTTTCTTT.

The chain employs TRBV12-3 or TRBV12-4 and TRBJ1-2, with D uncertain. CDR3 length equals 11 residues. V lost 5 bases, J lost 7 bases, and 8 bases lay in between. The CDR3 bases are TGTGCCAGCAGTGACGTCTCTGGCTACACCTTC. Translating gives CASSDVSGYTF.

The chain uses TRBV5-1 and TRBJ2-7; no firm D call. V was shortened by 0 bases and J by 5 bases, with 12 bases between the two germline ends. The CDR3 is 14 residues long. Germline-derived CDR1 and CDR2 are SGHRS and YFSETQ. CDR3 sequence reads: CASSLGVPLDEQYF. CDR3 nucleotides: TGCGCCAGCAGCTTGGGAGTACCCCTCGACGAGCAGTACTTC.